These 9 T cell receptor beta chains were sequenced from one sample in a study of shared T cell receptors in the human thymus. Measured with immunoSEQ multiplex PCR; TCRdb has only the in-frame clones, and not every one. The repertoire holds some 660,000 clones, with around 87% as singletons. The data were also submitted as part of a second study, on human thymus T cells.

The sample was thymocytes. The receptor source for this set is a boy under three years old with a congenital heart defect.

The genes are TRBV7-2 and TRBJ2-7, with 7 bases lining up with TRBD2. Trimming removed 2 bases from V and 2 bases from J; junction bases left unmatched: 12. The CDR3 totals 17 residues. Germline CDR1 SGHTA, CDR2 FQGNSA. CDR3 sequence (DNA): TGTGCCAGCAGCTTATTGTGGCGGGAGAAAATCGCCTACGAGCAGTACTTC. Protein product: CASSLLWREKIAYEQYF.

This clone was seen just once. The chain is built from TRBV27 and TRBJ2-3; 8 bases match TRBD2. Germline V gene lookup returns CDR1 MNHEY and CDR2 SMNVEV (reference sequence). J was trimmed by 1 base and V by 6 bases; bases with no gene match: 12. CDR3 length: 17 residues. CDR3 sequence: CASSHSGEAMGTDTQYF. CDR3 DNA: TGTGCCAGCAGCCATAGCGGGGAGGCGATGGGCACAGATACGCAGTATTTT.

Only one count was recorded for this clone. This sequence joins TRBV4-2 and TRBJ2-2; TRBD2 might be the D (6 bases). Germline V gives CDR1 LGHNA, CDR2 YNFKEQ. CDR3 length: 21 amino acids. V gave up 3 bases and J gave up 1 base, with 27 bases separating them. The CDR3 DNA is TGTGCCAGCAGCCACCCCATACTGGAGGGACGGTTGTGGGGGAACACCGGGGAGCTGTTTTTT. Translated: CASSHPILEGRLWGNTGELFF.

V gene TRBV11-3 combines with J gene TRBJ2-7; the D gene is possibly TRBD2 (5 bases). This CDR3 region has 14 residues. CDR1 is SGHNT, CDR2 YENEEA, per germline. The V end lost 0 bases, the J end lost 0 bases, and 6 bases lay between the germline ends. The CDR3 reads CASSLEGSSYEQYF. CDR3 DNA sequence: TGTGCCAGCAGCTTAGAGGGGAGCTCCTACGAGCAGTACTTC.

This chain uses TRBV27 with TRBJ2-7; possibly TRBD2 for D (5 bases). V lost 8 bases to trimming and J lost 2 bases, with 13 bases between them. CDR1 and CDR2 (germline): MNHEY, SMNVEV (reference sequence). The CDR3 consists of 13 residues. The CDR3 nucleotides are TGTGCCAGCCGAACGGGGTACCCCTACGAGCAGTACTTC. Protein: CASRTGYPYEQYF.

This sequence joins TRBV28 and TRBJ1-5; D is unclear. Germline CDR1 is MDHEN and CDR2 is SYDVKM. With 8 bases removed from V and 0 bases from J, the gap between germline ends came to 20 bases. The CDR3 is 17 residues long. The CDR3 is CASLKLVGDYSNQPQHF. The CDR3 region has the DNA TGTGCCAGCTTGAAGTTGGTGGGTGACTATAGCAATCAGCCCCAGCATTTT. The full variable domain, in which reference TRBV28 and TRBJ1-5 provide the parts outside the CDR3, is DVKVTQSSRYLVKRTGEKVFLECVQDMDHENMFWYRQDPGLGLRLIYFSYDVKMKEKGDIPEGYSVSREKKERFSLILESASTNQTSMYLCASLKLVGDYSNQPQHFGDGTRLSIL.

The genes are TRBV7-6 and TRBJ2-1, with D perhaps TRBD1 (6 bases). This CDR3 region has 13 residues. Germline V gives CDR1 SGHVS, CDR2 FNYEAQ. V lost 5 bases and J lost 8, with 13 bases in between. The CDR3 DNA sequence: TGTGCCAGCAGCCCTCAGGGGCTAGATGAGCAGTTCTTC. This codes for CASSPQGLDEQFF.

The rearrangement uses TRBV12-5 and TRBJ1-2, with D possibly TRBD1 on 6 matching bases. Between the trimmed V and J ends, which lost 3 bases and 0 bases, there was a span of 23 bases. The CDR3 consists of 19 residues. From germline, CDR1 is LGHNT and CDR2 FRNRAP. Written as DNA, the CDR3 is TGTGCTAGTGGTTTAAATCAGAGGAACAGGGTTAGAGCTAACTATGGCTACACCTTC. It codes for CASGLNQRNRVRANYGYTF.

The J gene is TRBJ2-2, the V gene TRBV19; D unresolved. Germline loops: CDR1 LNHDA, CDR2 SQIVND (reference sequence). There are 11 residues in the CDR3. Trimming shortened V by 3 bases and J by 11 bases, and 7 bases separated the two germline ends. CDR3 loop: CASSMSKELFF. The CDR3 bases are TGTGCCAGTAGTATGAGCAAAGAGCTGTTTTTT.